These 26 T cell receptor beta chains originate from one sample sequenced in a study of blood T cell repertoires in COVID-19 (dated by TCRdb to between 2020 and 2021). The library was generated by the immunoSEQ multiplex PCR assay. TCRdb took this table from immuneACCESS and kept in-frame rearrangements with V and J called. Such tables lack part of the clones; where checked against another copy, unresolved V genes explain under half of the gap, and the rest is unexplained. Across this sample there are roughly 350,000 clones, with roughly 90% seen only once. 15% to 20% of the sample goes to the ten largest clones. Sequenced: PBMCs or T cells enriched from blood (not recorded which). Every receptor here comes from a woman under 40 who had recovered from COVID-19.

Worth noting for this clone: In the same sample, other DNA sequences code for this CDR3. This chain uses TRBV5-1 with TRBJ2-5, with D maybe TRBD2 (5 bases). The CDR3 loop spans 13 amino acids. The germline V gene encodes CDR1 SGHRS and CDR2 YFSETQ. V lost 1 base and J lost 3, with 7 bases in between. CDR3 in DNA: TGCGCCAGCAGCTTGACCGGGGAAGAGACCCAGTACTTC. This translates into CASSLTGEETQYF.

The chain recombines TRBV5-4 with TRBJ1-6, with 8 bases lining up with TRBD1. Per the germline V gene, CDR1 is SGHNT and CDR2 is YYREEE (reference sequence). This CDR3 is 15 amino acids long. Germline trimming cut 4 bases from V and 5 bases from J; bases unmatched to any gene: 5. The CDR3 here is CASSPGGRNNSPLHF. Written as DNA, the CDR3 is TGTGCCAGCAGCCCAGGGGGCAGGAATAATTCACCCCTCCACTTT. Supplemented by reference TRBV5-4 and TRBJ1-6, the full variable domain reads ETGVTQSPTHLIKTRGQQVTLRCSSQSGHNTVSWYQQALGQGPQFIFQYYREEENGRGNFPPRFSGLQFPNYSSELNVNALELDDSALYLCASSPGGRNNSPLHFGNGTRLTVT.

This clone has a handful of counts. CDR3 coding DNA: TGCGCCAGCAGCCAAAACAGGGGGAACTACAATGAGCAGTTCTTC. It yields the protein CASSQNRGNYNEQFF. This chain links TRBV4-3 with TRBJ2-1, with 8 bases that match TRBD1. V dropped 2 bases and J dropped 3; count of bases not matched to a gene: 3. Germline V gene data show CDR1 as LGHNA and CDR2 as YSLEER. This CDR3 has 15 residues.

A single count supports this clone. The chain carries TRBV14 and TRBJ1-1; 7 bases agree with TRBD1. V was pared by 4 bases and J by 5 bases, with 4 bases of the junction left unmatched. The CDR3 spans 13 residues. CDR1 and CDR2 (germline): SGHDN, FVKESK. The CDR3 DNA follows: TGTGCCAGCAGCCGACAACAGGGGACTGAAGCTTTCTTT. It yields the protein CASSRQQGTEAFF.

V gene TRBV6-5 combines with J gene TRBJ1-1; TRBD1 aligns across 11 bases. CDR1 is MNHEY, CDR2 SVGAGI, per germline. This CDR3 is 13 amino acids long. V shed 7 bases, J shed 10 bases, and the junction held 8 bases outside the gene matches. The CDR3 here is CASKGQGAWGAFF. The DNA of the CDR3 is TGTGCCAGCAAAGGACAGGGGGCGTGGGGAGCTTTCTTT.

The chain joins TRBV3-1 (or the pseudogene TRBV3-2) to TRBJ2-3, with 9 positions matching TRBD2. This CDR3 region has 17 residues. Germline trimming cut 4 bases from V and 6 bases from J; bases unmatched to any gene: 14. Germline lookup yields CDR1 LGHDT and CDR2 YNNKEL (reference sequence). The CDR3 here is CASSPPLHSGRGDTQYF. The DNA for the CDR3 is TGTGCCAGCAGCCCACCCCTCCATAGCGGGAGAGGGGATACGCAGTATTTT.

This clone has only a few counts. This chain links TRBV3-1 (or the pseudogene TRBV3-2) with TRBJ2-5; TRBD1 matches 10 bases. The CDR3 length is 16 residues. V was clipped by 6 bases and J by 5 bases; unmatched bases: 12. Germline CDR1 and CDR2: LGHDT and YNNKEL (reference sequence). The CDR3 sequence is CASSVKPGQGWETQYF. The CDR3 bases are TGTGCCAGCAGTGTTAAACCGGGACAGGGGTGGGAGACCCAGTACTTC.

J is TRBJ2-7 and V is TRBV9, with no clear D. V lost 0 bases, J lost 3 bases, and 10 bases lay in between. Germline loops: CDR1 SGDLS, CDR2 YYNGEE. The CDR3 has 14 residues. This CDR3 reads CASSVVSTSYEQYF. CDR3 bases: TGTGCCAGCAGCGTAGTTTCTACGAGCTACGAGCAGTACTTC.

This clone showed up just a few times. The chain combines TRBV4-2 with TRBJ2-4, with 9 bases lining up with TRBD1. CDR1 and CDR2 (germline): LGHNA, YNFKEQ. The CDR3 has 15 amino acids. V shed 3 bases and J 4 bases; nucleotides not matched to a gene: 4. Here the CDR3 DNA reads TGTGCCAGCAGCCACCCGGGACAGGGTAAAAACATTCAGTACTTC. Protein: CASSHPGQGKNIQYF.

The rearrangement joins TRBV28 to TRBJ1-2, with TRBD1 as a possible D gene (5 bases). The V end was cut by 5 bases, the J end by 8 bases, with 18 bases between. This CDR3 comprises 14 residues. Germline V gene data show CDR1 as MDHEN and CDR2 as SYDVKM. CDR3 sequence (DNA): TGTGCCAGCAGTCGCCCCGGGGGACCCCAGGGCTACACCTTC. Its protein product is CASSRPGGPQGYTF.

This clone occurred a few times. The chain couples TRBV7-3 to TRBJ2-7; 7 nucleotides match TRBD2. The CDR3 is 15 amino acids. Germline V gene data show CDR1 as SGHTA and CDR2 as FQGTGA. The V gene end was trimmed by 4 bases and the J gene end by 7 bases; junction bases not matched to a gene: 13. CDR3 nucleotide sequence: TGTGCCAGCAGCTCTGTGGGGTCCCCGGGGGGAGAGCAGTACTTC. This encodes CASSSVGSPGGEQYF. Full variable domain (rest looked up from reference TRBV7-3 and TRBJ2-7): GAGVSQTPSNKVTEKGKYVELRCDPISGHTALYWYRQSLGQGPEFLIYFQGTGAADDSGLPNDRFFAVRPEGSVSTLKIQRTERGDSAVYLCASSSVGSPGGEQYFGPGTRLTVT.

The V and J genes are TRBV11-2 and TRBJ2-7; weak D call: TRBD2 (6 bases). The germline V gene encodes CDR1 SGHAT and CDR2 FQNNGV. Trimming cost V 4 bases and J 5 bases, with 15 bases left between them. This CDR3 has 14 residues. Written as DNA, the CDR3 is TGTGCCAGCAGCTGGACCTCGGGGGTCAACGAGCAGTACTTC. Amino acids: CASSWTSGVNEQYF.

A remark on this clone: This sample also contains other DNA sequences that code for the same CDR3. The chain is built from TRBV3-1 (or the pseudogene TRBV3-2) and TRBJ2-7; D is perhaps TRBD2 (6 bases). This CDR3 is 14 amino acids long. CDR1 and CDR2 from the germline V gene are LGHDT and YNNKEL (reference sequence). V was pared by 0 bases and J by 1 base, with 7 bases between. CDR3 loop: CASSQEGGSYEQYF. The CDR3, as DNA: TGTGCCAGCAGCCAAGAGGGGGGTTCCTACGAGCAGTACTTC.

The chain uses TRBV19 and TRBJ1-3; D is undetermined. This CDR3 spans 16 amino acids. Between the trimmed V and J ends, which lost 5 bases and 0 bases, there was a span of 14 bases. Germline CDR1 is LNHDA and CDR2 is SQIVND (reference sequence). CDR3 amino acids: CASSWSPTISGNTIYF. The CDR3 DNA sequence: TGTGCCAGTAGTTGGTCCCCCACTATCTCTGGAAACACCATATATTTT.

The CDR3 DNA reads as TGTGCCAGCGGGAATCCGGGACAGGGGAATCAGCCCCAGCATTTT. As protein: CASGNPGQGNQPQHF. The chain has TRBV5-8 and TRBJ1-5; 10 bases are a match to TRBD1. This CDR3 contains 15 residues. J was trimmed by 4 bases and V by 7 bases; bases with no gene match: 8. Germline CDR1 is SGHTS and CDR2 is YDEGEE.

This sequence joins TRBV5-4 and TRBJ2-2; the match to TRBD1 covers 7 bases. The CDR3 extends over 15 amino acids. Per germline, CDR1 SGHNT and CDR2 YYREEE (reference sequence). V trimming: 4 bases; J trimming: 0 bases; junction bases outside the gene matches: 3. The DNA for the CDR3 is TGTGCCAGCAGCCCCGACAGGGCGAACACCGGGGAGCTGTTTTTT. Encoded protein: CASSPDRANTGELFF.

The chain recombines TRBV19 with TRBJ2-1; TRBD2 matches 12 bases. Germline loops: CDR1 LNHDA, CDR2 SQIVND (reference sequence). Germline trimming cut 5 bases from V and 7 bases from J; bases unmatched to any gene: 15. There are 18 residues in the CDR3. For the CDR3, the DNA is TGTGCCAGTAGTGGGGCCCGACTGACTAGCGGGAGCCGAAATGAGCAGTTCTTC. It translates to CASSGARLTSGSRNEQFF.

The rearrangement links TRBV18 to TRBJ1-2; 7 bases map to TRBD1. Germline CDR1 reads KGHSH; CDR2 reads LQKENI. V gave up 8 bases and J gave up 2 bases; unmatched junction bases: 2. CDR3 length: 12 residues. Here the CDR3 reads CASGTDNYGYTF. In DNA form, the CDR3 reads TGTGCCAGCGGGACAGACAACTATGGCTACACCTTC.

The chain is built from TRBV19 and TRBJ1-2; D remains ambiguous. This CDR3 contains 13 residues. Per germline, CDR1 LNHDA and CDR2 SQIVND (reference sequence). V lost 3 bases and J 10 bases, leaving 15 bases between the germline ends. In nucleotides, the CDR3 is TGTGCCAGTAGTATTGGCAGAGTCAGGCCCTACACCTTC. This encodes CASSIGRVRPYTF. Variable domain in full (rest from reference TRBV19 and TRBJ1-2): DGGITQSPKYLFRKEGQNVTLSCEQNLNHDAMYWYRQDPGQGLRLIYYSQIVNDFQKGDIAEGYSVSREKKESFPLTVTSAQKNPTAFYLCASSIGRVRPYTFGSGTRLTVV.

The chain carries TRBV28 and TRBJ1-2; D is unresolved. The V end was cut by 10 bases, the J end by 3 bases, with 18 bases between. CDR3 length: 14 residues. Germline V gene data show CDR1 as MDHEN and CDR2 as SYDVKM. CDR3 sequence: CATKLPGAYYGYTF. The DNA of the CDR3 is TGTGCCACCAAACTACCGGGAGCTTACTATGGCTACACCTTC.

CDR3 region: CASRTRQASNQPQHF. CDR3 coding DNA: TGTGCCAGCCGAACCCGACAGGCTAGCAATCAGCCCCAGCATTTT. V gene TRBV28 combines with J gene TRBJ1-5; possibly TRBD1 for D (6 bases). CDR1 and CDR2 from the germline V gene are MDHEN and SYDVKM. Trimming shortened V by 8 bases and J by 0 bases, and 14 bases separated the two germline ends. This CDR3 has 15 residues.

The V and J genes are TRBV9 and TRBJ1-1; D not resolved. There are 14 residues in the CDR3. Per germline, CDR1 SGDLS and CDR2 YYNGEE. Between the trimmed V and J ends, which lost 2 bases and 0 bases, there was a span of 8 bases. The CDR3 loop is CASSVGVMNTEAFF. The CDR3 DNA sequence: TGTGCCAGCAGCGTCGGGGTGATGAACACTGAAGCTTTCTTT.

The chain joins TRBV5-1 to TRBJ2-7, with 7 bases lining up with TRBD1. This CDR3 has 16 amino acids. The trim removed 4 bases at V and 2 bases at J, leaving 12 bases unmatched. CDR1 and CDR2 (germline): SGHRS, YFSETQ. In nucleotides, the CDR3 is TGCGCCAGCAGCCATATATCCGGGACAGTAACCTACGAGCAGTACTTC. Its translation: CASSHISGTVTYEQYF.

The chain links TRBV5-4 to TRBJ2-1; possibly TRBD1 for D (5 bases). The germline CDR1 and CDR2 sequences are SGHNT and YYREEE (reference sequence). Trimming took off 4 bases at V and 2 bases at J, with 10 bases between the two ends. The CDR3 is 14 amino acids. In DNA, the CDR3 is TGTGCCAGCAGCAAGGGGTGGCCCTACAATGAGCAGTTCTTC. It is translated as CASSKGWPYNEQFF.

The chain combines TRBV2 with TRBJ1-2; a weak D match, TRBD1 (6 bases). The CDR3 extends over 11 amino acids. The germline V and J ends were trimmed by 9 bases and 4 bases, with 9 bases remaining between them. The germline CDR1 and CDR2 sequences are SNHLY and FYNNEI. As DNA, the CDR3 is TGTGCCAGAGGGGGTGGCTATGGCTACACCTTC. Residues: CARGGGYGYTF.

As DNA, the CDR3 is TGCGCCAGCAGCTATAGGAGCGGCTACGAGCAGTACTTC. Amino acids: CASSYRSGYEQYF. The chain couples TRBV5-1 to TRBJ2-7, with a tentative D call TRBD2 (5 bases). This CDR3 has 13 amino acids. Germline loops: CDR1 SGHRS, CDR2 YFSETQ. Deletions cut 3 bases from V and 3 bases from J, with 10 bases between.